These 14 T cell receptor beta chains share one sample of origin, sequenced in a study of cytomegalovirus exposure and HLA in healthy donors. Vbeta (60) and Jbeta (13) primers were used in the PCR. Data came from immunoSEQ multiplex PCR; TCRdb stores just in-frame clones and leaves some out. Of roughly 80,000 clones detected, approximately 65% appear once; the ten largest clones hold 3.5% to 4.5%. Material for sequencing was PBMCs. Receptor source: a male donor in good health and CMV-seropositive.

The count of this clone is one. The chain combines TRBV27 with TRBJ2-7, with 9 bases lining up with TRBD1. The CDR3 extends over 14 amino acids. V lost 2 bases to trimming and J lost 3 bases; unmatched junction nucleotides: 2. Germline V gives CDR1 MNHEY, CDR2 SMNVEV (reference sequence). Here the CDR3 DNA reads TGTGCCAGCAGTTTAGGACAGGGGAACTACGAGCAGTACTTC. Translation: CASSLGQGNYEQYF.

V usage is TRBV29-1 and J usage is TRBJ2-1; 9 nucleotides match TRBD2. The CDR3 totals 14 residues. V lost 7 bases to trimming and J lost 7 bases; unmatched junction nucleotides: 11. Germline values: CDR1 SQVTM, CDR2 ANQGSEA. CDR3 sequence reads: CSARGRTSVNEQFF. As DNA, the CDR3 is TGCAGCGCCCGAGGCCGGACTAGCGTTAATGAGCAGTTCTTC.

This clone was found a few times. This chain uses TRBV6-1 with TRBJ1-6; 9 bases agree with TRBD1. This CDR3 region has 14 residues. Looked up from germline, CDR1 is MNHNS and CDR2 is SASEGT. J was trimmed by 5 bases and V by 7 bases; bases with no gene match: 3. DNA for the CDR3: TGTGCCAGCACTAGGACAGGGGATAATTCACCCCTCCACTTT. This gives the protein CASTRTGDNSPLHF.

This chain uses TRBV4-1 with TRBJ1-2; a weak D match, TRBD1 (6 bases). Germline-derived CDR1 and CDR2 are MGHRA and YSYEKL. This CDR3 region has 16 residues. V lost 0 bases to trimming and J lost 4 bases, with 15 bases between them. CDR3 in amino acids: CASSQDKGVGFYGYTF. Written as DNA, the CDR3 is TGCGCCAGCAGCCAAGATAAGGGGGTCGGTTTCTATGGCTACACCTTC.

The genes are TRBV7-2 and TRBJ1-1; D gene ambiguous. V was pared by 3 bases and J by 8 bases, with 13 bases between. Germline assignment: CDR1 SGHTA and CDR2 FQGNSA. CDR3 size: 13 residues. This CDR3 is CASSFDGVGEAFF. The CDR3 DNA sequence: TGTGCCAGCAGCTTTGACGGGGTTGGAGAAGCTTTCTTT.

The chain combines TRBV7-2 with TRBJ2-3; D is ambiguous. The CDR3 is 15 residues long. Deletions cut 0 bases from V and 10 bases from J, with 17 bases between. Germline V CDR1 and CDR2: SGHTA, FQGNSA. The CDR3 DNA reads TGTGCCAGCAGCTTAGCCCGGAGTGCACCTGATTCGCAGTATTTT. Translation gives CASSLARSAPDSQYF.

The V gene is TRBV7-9, the J gene TRBJ1-2, with 9 bases fitting TRBD1. In germline, CDR1 is SEHNR, CDR2 FQNEAQ (reference sequence). J lost 6 bases, V lost 4 bases, and 6 bases had no gene match. The CDR3 is made up of 14 amino acids. The CDR3 coding sequence is TGTGCCAGCAGCTCACTACAGGGGGCCGATGGCTACACCTTC. Protein sequence: CASSSLQGADGYTF. Based on the CDR3 plus reference TRBV7-9 and TRBJ1-2, the full variable domain is DTGVSQNPRHKITKRGQNVTFRCDPISEHNRLYWYRQTLGQGPEFLTYFQNEAQLEKSRLLSDRFSAERPKGSFSTLEIQRTEQGDSAMYLCASSSLQGADGYTFGSGTRLTVV.

This chain connects TRBV5-1 to TRBJ2-3; unclear D gene. Germline loops: CDR1 SGHRS, CDR2 YFSETQ. V shed 1 base and J shed 5 bases, with 5 bases lying between them. The CDR3 contains 12 residues. The CDR3 region has the DNA TGCGCCAGCAGCTTGCCGGGAGATACGCAGTATTTT. This gives the protein CASSLPGDTQYF. Together with reference TRBV5-1 and TRBJ2-3, the CDR3 gives the full variable domain: KAGVTQTPRYLIKTRGQQVTLSCSPISGHRSVSWYQQTPGQGLQFLFEYFSETQRNKGNFPGRFSGRQFSNSRSEMNVSTLELGDSALYLCASSLPGDTQYFGPGTRLTVL.

The chain is built from TRBV19 and TRBJ2-1; D possibly corresponds to TRBD1 (6 bases). The CDR3 spans 13 residues. Per the germline V gene, CDR1 is LNHDA and CDR2 is SQIVND (reference sequence). V was shortened by 4 bases and J by 10 bases, with 14 bases between the two germline ends. The CDR3 protein is CASSRAQGNEQFF. The CDR3 coding sequence is TGTGCCAGTAGTAGGGCCCAGGGGAACGAGCAGTTCTTC.

This clone was seen once. This chain links TRBV4-1 with TRBJ1-2, with 7 positions matching TRBD1. This CDR3 spans 14 amino acids. Germline assignment: CDR1 MGHRA and CDR2 YSYEKL. The V gene end was trimmed by 3 bases and the J gene end by 6 bases; junction bases not matched to a gene: 7. The CDR3 DNA sequence: TGCGCCAGCAGCCAGGAATCCGGGACAGATGGCTACACCTTC. Its translation is CASSQESGTDGYTF.

The genes are TRBV6-5 and TRBJ1-4, with D possibly being TRBD1 (6 bases). With 6 bases removed from V and 7 bases from J, the gap between germline ends came to 6 bases. This CDR3 has 11 residues. CDR1 and CDR2 from the germline V gene are MNHEY and SVGAGI. The CDR3 loop reads CASRGGEKLFF. CDR3 DNA sequence: TGTGCCAGCAGAGGGGGTGAAAAACTGTTTTTT.

This chain links TRBV27 with TRBJ2-3; 8 bases align to TRBD2. This CDR3 has 16 residues. Unmatched junction bases numbered 11, after V lost 4 bases and J lost 5 bases. CDR1 and CDR2 (germline): MNHEY, SMNVEV (reference sequence). This chain's CDR3 is CASSSPGGGRGDTQYF. The CDR3 DNA follows: TGTGCCAGCAGTTCCCCTGGCGGGGGGAGGGGAGATACGCAGTATTTT.

The V call is TRBV29-1, the J call TRBJ1-1; D possibly corresponds to TRBD1 (5 bases). Germline CDR1 SQVTM, CDR2 ANQGSEA. V lost 3 bases to trimming and J lost 0 bases, with 11 bases between them. The CDR3 is made up of 14 amino acids. The CDR3 is CSVEDTAMNTEAFF. The CDR3 coding sequence is TGCAGCGTTGAGGACACCGCTATGAACACTGAAGCTTTCTTT.

The chain joins TRBV5-1 to TRBJ2-3; tentatively, D is TRBD1 (5 bases). The CDR3 is 15 amino acids. Germline CDR1 and CDR2: SGHRS and YFSETQ. The V end was cut by 1 base, the J end by 0 bases, with 9 bases between. In DNA, the CDR3 is TGCGCCAGCAGCTTGAAGACAGCTAGCACAGATACGCAGTATTTT. Its translation is CASSLKTASTDTQYF.